The 7 T cell receptor beta chains below all came from one sample that was sequenced in a study of siplizumab effects on memory and regulatory T cells. Sequenced by immunoSEQ multiplex PCR; TCRdb stores in-frame clones only, minus some. The repertoire holds 50,000 to 70,000 clones, roughly 96% seen once, with roughly 0.1% in the top ten. Sample: naive CD8+ T cells sorted from blood. These TCRs come from a human donor in good health.

Details on this clone: Other DNA sequences in this specimen translate into the identical CDR3. This chain links TRBV19 with TRBJ2-1, with 7 nucleotides matching TRBD2. Unmatched junction bases numbered 0, after V lost 4 bases and J lost 0 bases. This CDR3 region has 14 residues. From germline, CDR1 is LNHDA and CDR2 SQIVND (reference sequence). CDR3 region: CASSSGSSYNEQFF. The CDR3 DNA reads as TGTGCCAGTAGTAGCGGGAGCTCCTACAATGAGCAGTTCTTC.

The chain recombines TRBV4-1 with TRBJ1-1; TRBD1 aligns across 7 bases. Germline values: CDR1 MGHRA, CDR2 YSYEKL. V shed 4 bases and J 4 bases; nucleotides not matched to a gene: 9. The CDR3 runs to 15 residues. DNA for the CDR3: TGCGCCAGCAGCCCGGACACAGGGGCGGGCACTGAAGCTTTCTTT. This sequence encodes CASSPDTGAGTEAFF.

V is TRBV5-4 and J is TRBJ1-3, with 8 bases identical to TRBD1. In germline, CDR1 is SGHNT, CDR2 YYREEE (reference sequence). V dropped 9 bases and J dropped 4; count of bases not matched to a gene: 9. The CDR3 is 14 residues long. Here the CDR3 reads CAIGEDRAGNTIYF. The CDR3 coding sequence is TGTGCCATCGGCGAGGACAGGGCCGGAAACACCATATATTTT.

The chain combines TRBV20-1 with TRBJ2-7; D ambiguous. Looked up from germline, CDR1 is DFQATT and CDR2 is SNEGSKA (reference sequence). V lost 0 bases to trimming and J lost 7 bases, with 7 bases between them. CDR3 length: 11 residues. CDR3 region: CSAREVGEQYF. CDR3 DNA sequence: TGCAGTGCTAGAGAGGTGGGGGAGCAGTACTTC.

The rearrangement joins TRBV30 to TRBJ1-3, with TRBD1 as a possible D gene (6 bases). CDR3 length: 16 residues. Germline values: CDR1 GTSNPN, CDR2 SVGIG (reference sequence). The V end lost 5 bases, the J end lost 4 bases, and 21 bases lay between the germline ends. The CDR3 bases are TGTGCCTGGGGTCCTCGGGGGCAAACAACGGGAAACACCATATATTTT. It encodes CAWGPRGQTTGNTIYF.

The chain employs TRBV6-4 and TRBJ1-5; the D is unclear. V lost 3 bases and J 3 bases, leaving 9 bases between the germline ends. The CDR3 covers 14 residues. Germline V gene lookup returns CDR1 MRHNA and CDR2 SNTAGT. CDR3 residues: CASSEGHPNQPQHF. For the CDR3, the DNA is TGTGCCAGCAGTGAGGGCCACCCCAATCAGCCCCAGCATTTT.

The sample holds one count of this clone. The chain is built from TRBV5-1 and TRBJ1-2; TRBD1 aligns across 8 bases. Per germline, CDR1 SGHRS and CDR2 YFSETQ. J gave up 4 bases and V 4 bases, and 12 bases lay outside the gene matches. The CDR3 loop spans 16 amino acids. The CDR3 region is CASSHTQGASGYGYTF. CDR3 sequence (DNA): TGCGCCAGCAGCCACACTCAGGGGGCGTCAGGCTATGGCTACACCTTC.